This TCR beta chain was found in a study of cytomegalovirus exposure and HLA in healthy donors. Germline lookup yields CDR1 KGHSH and CDR2 LQKENI. The CDR3 runs to 16 residues. V shed 1 base and J shed 2 bases, with 12 bases lying between them. As concerns this clone: Its antigen remains unidentified.

Study findings and constraints: Per a prior analysis, the majority of TCR beta V segments were productive roughly 90% or roughly 30% of the time. Common viral pathogens seemed to be connected with several of the most significant clusters, according to a later analysis. Later, TCR association rates were found to vary by HLA locus, highest for DRB1 and lowest for HLA-C.

The PCR used 60 Vbeta and 13 Jbeta primers. Assay: immunoSEQ multiplex PCR; the TCRdb copy retains only in-frame clones and omits some. The data hold about 94,000 clones, with about four fifths observed a single time. V and J are TRBV18 and TRBJ1-3; D is uncertain. Sequenced input: PBMCs. The TCR was taken from a human donor in good health. The CDR3 bases are TGTGCCAGCTCACCACTAGACAAACATACTGGAAACACCATATATTTT. Amino acids: CASSPLDKHTGNTIYF.